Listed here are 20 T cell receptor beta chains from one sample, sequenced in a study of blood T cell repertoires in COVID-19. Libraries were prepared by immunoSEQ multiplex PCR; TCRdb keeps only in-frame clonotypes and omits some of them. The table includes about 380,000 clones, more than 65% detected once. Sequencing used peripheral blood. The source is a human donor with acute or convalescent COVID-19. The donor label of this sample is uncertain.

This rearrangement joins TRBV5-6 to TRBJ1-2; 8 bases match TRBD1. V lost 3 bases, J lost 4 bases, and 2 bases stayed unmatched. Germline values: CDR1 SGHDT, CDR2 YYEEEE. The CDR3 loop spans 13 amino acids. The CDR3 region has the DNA TGTGCCAGCAGCTGGACAGGGATCTATGGCTACACCTTC. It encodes CASSWTGIYGYTF.

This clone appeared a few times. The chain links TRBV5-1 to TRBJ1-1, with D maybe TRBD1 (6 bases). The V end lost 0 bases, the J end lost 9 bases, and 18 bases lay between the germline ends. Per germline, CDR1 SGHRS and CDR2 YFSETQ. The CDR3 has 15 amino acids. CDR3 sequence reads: CASSLVWGPQGKAFF. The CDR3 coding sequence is TGCGCCAGCAGCTTGGTATGGGGCCCTCAGGGGAAAGCTTTCTTT.

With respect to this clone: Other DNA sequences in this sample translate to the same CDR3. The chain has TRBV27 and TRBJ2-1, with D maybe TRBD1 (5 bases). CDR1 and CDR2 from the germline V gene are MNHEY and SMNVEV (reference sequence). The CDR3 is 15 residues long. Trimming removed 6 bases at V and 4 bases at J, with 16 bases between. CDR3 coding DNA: TGTGCCAGCAGGCGAACAGGAGACTCTTACAATGAGCAGTTCTTC. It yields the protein CASRRTGDSYNEQFF.

The CDR3, as DNA: TGCGCCAGCAGCCAAGATTACCTCCACCTGGAGGAGCAGTTCTTC. It translates to CASSQDYLHLEEQFF. The rearrangement joins TRBV4-1 to TRBJ2-1; D not certain. Deletions cut 0 bases from V and 10 bases from J, with 16 bases between. Germline lookup yields CDR1 MGHRA and CDR2 YSYEKL. CDR3 length equals 15 residues.

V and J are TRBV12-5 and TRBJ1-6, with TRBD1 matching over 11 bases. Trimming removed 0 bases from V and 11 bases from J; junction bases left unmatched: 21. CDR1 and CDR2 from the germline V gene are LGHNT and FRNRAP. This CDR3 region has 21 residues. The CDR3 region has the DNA TGTGCTAGTGGTTTGGTAAGGATTGGGACAAGGGACAGGGGGTCAGGGGCACCCCTCCACTTT. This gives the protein CASGLVRIGTRDRGSGAPLHF.

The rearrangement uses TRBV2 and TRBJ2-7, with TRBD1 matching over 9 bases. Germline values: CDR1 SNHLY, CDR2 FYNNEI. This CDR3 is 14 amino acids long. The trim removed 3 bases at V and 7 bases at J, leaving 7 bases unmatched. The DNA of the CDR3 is TGTGCCAGCAGTGATTACAGGGGGCTAGGGGAGCAGTACTTC. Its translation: CASSDYRGLGEQYF.

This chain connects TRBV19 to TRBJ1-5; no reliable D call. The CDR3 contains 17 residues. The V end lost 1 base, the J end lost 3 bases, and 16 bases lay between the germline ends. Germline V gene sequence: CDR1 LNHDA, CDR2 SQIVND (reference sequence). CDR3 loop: CASSIAQFDMDNQPQHF. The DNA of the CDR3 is TGTGCCAGTAGTATAGCCCAATTCGACATGGACAATCAGCCCCAGCATTTT.

CDR3 region: CASSSHKNTEAFF. In nucleotides, the CDR3 is TGTGCCAGCAGCTCACACAAGAACACTGAAGCTTTCTTT. This sequence joins TRBV7-6 and TRBJ1-1; D is undetermined. The length of the CDR3 is 13 residues. Trimming left V 4 bases short and J 1 base short, with 7 bases between. Germline V CDR1 and CDR2: SGHVS, FNYEAQ. Filled out from reference TRBV7-6 and TRBJ1-1, the complete variable domain reads GAGVSQSPRYKVTKRGQDVALRCDPISGHVSLYWYRQALGQGPEFLTYFNYEAQQDKSGLPNDRFSAERPEGSISTLTIQRTEQRDSAMYRCASSSHKNTEAFFGQGTRLTVV.

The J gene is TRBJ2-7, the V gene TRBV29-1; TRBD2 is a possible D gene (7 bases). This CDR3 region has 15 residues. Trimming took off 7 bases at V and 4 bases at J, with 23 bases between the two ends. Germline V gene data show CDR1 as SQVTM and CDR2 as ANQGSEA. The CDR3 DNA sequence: TGCAGCGCCATGGACGGGGTTAGGGGGGGTTACGAGCAGTACTTC. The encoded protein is CSAMDGVRGGYEQYF.

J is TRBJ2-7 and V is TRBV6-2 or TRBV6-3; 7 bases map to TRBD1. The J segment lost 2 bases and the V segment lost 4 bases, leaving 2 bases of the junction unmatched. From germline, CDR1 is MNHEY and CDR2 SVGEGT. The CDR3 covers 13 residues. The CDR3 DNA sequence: TGTGCCAGCAGTTGGACAGGCACCTACGAGCAGTACTTC. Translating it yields CASSWTGTYEQYF.

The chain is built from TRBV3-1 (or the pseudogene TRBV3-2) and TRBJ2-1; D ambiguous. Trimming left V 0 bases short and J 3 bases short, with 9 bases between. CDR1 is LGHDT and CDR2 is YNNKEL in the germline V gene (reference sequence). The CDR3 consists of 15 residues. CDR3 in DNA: TGTGCCAGCAGCCAAGACTGGGCAGACTACAATGAGCAGTTCTTC. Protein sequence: CASSQDWADYNEQFF.

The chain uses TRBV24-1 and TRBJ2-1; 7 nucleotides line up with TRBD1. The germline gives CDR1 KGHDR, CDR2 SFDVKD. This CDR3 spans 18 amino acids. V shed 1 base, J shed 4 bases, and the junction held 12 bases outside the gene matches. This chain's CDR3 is CATSDFPPKTGHYNEQFF. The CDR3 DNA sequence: TGTGCCACCAGTGATTTTCCTCCAAAGACAGGGCATTACAATGAGCAGTTCTTC.

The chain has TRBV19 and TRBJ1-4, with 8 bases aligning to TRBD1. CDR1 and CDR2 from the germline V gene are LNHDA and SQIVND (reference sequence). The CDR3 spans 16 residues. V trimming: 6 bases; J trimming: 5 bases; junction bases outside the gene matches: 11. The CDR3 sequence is CASSTGTGQDNEKLFF. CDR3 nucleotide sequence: TGTGCCAGTAGCACGGGTACGGGACAGGACAATGAAAAACTGTTTTTT.

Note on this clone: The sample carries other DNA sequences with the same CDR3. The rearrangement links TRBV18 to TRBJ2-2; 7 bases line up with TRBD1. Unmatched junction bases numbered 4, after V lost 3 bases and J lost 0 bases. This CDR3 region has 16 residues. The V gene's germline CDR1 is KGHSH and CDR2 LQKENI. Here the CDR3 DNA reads TGTGCCAGCTCACCGCCCGGGACAGCGAACACCGGGGAGCTGTTTTTT. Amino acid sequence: CASSPPGTANTGELFF.

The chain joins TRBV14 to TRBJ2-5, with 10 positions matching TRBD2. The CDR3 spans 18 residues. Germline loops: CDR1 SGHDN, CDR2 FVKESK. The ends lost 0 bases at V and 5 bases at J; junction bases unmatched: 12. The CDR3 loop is CASSQDPALAGVLETQYF. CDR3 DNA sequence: TGTGCCAGCAGCCAAGATCCGGCTCTAGCGGGAGTTCTCGAGACCCAGTACTTC.

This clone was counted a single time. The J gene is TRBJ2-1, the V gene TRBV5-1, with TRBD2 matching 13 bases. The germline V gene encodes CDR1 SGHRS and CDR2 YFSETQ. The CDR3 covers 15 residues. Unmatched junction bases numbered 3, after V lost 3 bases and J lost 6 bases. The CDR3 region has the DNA TGCGCCAGCAGCTGGACTAGCGGGGGACCCAATGAGCAGTTCTTC. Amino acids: CASSWTSGGPNEQFF.

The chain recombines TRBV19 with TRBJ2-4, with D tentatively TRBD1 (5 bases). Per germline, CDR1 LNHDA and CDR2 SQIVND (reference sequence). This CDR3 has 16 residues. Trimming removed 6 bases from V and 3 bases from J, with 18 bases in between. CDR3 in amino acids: CASSRITSGYKNIQYF. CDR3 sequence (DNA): TGTGCCAGTAGCCGCATAACCTCAGGGTACAAAAACATTCAGTACTTC.

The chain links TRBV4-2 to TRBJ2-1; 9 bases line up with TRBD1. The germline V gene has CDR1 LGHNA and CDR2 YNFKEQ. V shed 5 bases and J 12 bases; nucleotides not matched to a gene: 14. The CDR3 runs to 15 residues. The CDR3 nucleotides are TGTGCCAGCAGCTTGACGGGGACAGGGATGAAAGGGCAGTTCTTC. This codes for CASSLTGTGMKGQFF.

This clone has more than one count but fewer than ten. CDR3: CASSPNGGSGGYTF. The CDR3 coding sequence is TGTGCCAGCAGTCCGAACGGGGGGTCAGGTGGCTACACCTTC. V gene TRBV2 combines with J gene TRBJ1-2; D is possibly TRBD1 (5 bases). The germline V gene has CDR1 SNHLY and CDR2 FYNNEI. Trimming shortened V by 5 bases and J by 7 bases, and 17 bases separated the two germline ends. This CDR3 contains 14 residues. The full variable domain, rest sourced from reference TRBV2 and TRBJ1-2, is EPEVTQTPSHQVTQMGQEVILRCVPISNHLYFYWYRQILGQKVEFLVSFYNNEISEKSEIFDDQFSVERPDGSNFTLKIRSTKLEDSAMYFCASSPNGGSGGYTFGSGTRLTVV.

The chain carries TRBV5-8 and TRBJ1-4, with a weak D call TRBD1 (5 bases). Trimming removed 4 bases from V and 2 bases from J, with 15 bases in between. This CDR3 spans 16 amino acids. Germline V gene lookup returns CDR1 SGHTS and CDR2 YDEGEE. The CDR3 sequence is CASSRGISGTNEKLFF. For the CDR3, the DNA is TGTGCCAGCAGCCGCGGGATATCAGGGACTAATGAAAAACTGTTTTTT.